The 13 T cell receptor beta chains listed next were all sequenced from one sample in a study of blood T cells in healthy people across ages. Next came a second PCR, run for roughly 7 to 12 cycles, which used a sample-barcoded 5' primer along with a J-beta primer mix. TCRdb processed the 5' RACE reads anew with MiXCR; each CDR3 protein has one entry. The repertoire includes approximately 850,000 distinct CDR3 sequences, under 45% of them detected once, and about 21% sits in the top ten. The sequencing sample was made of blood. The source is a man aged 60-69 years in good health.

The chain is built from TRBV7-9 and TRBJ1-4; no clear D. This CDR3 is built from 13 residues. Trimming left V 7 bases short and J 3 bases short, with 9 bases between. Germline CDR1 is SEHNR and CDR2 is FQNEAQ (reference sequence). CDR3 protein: CASNRASNEKLFF. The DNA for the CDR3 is TGTGCCAGCAACCGAGCCTCTAATGAAAAACTGTTTTTT. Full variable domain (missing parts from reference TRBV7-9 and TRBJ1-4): DTGVSQNPRHKITKRGQNVTFRCDPISEHNRLYWYRQTLGQGPEFLTYFQNEAQLEKSRLLSDRFSAERPKGSFSTLEIQRTEQGDSAMYLCASNRASNEKLFFGSGTQLSVL.

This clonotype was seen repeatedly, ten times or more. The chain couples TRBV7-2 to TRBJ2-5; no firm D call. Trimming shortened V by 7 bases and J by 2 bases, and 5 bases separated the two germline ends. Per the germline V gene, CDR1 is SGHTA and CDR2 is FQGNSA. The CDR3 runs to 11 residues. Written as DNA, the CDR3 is TGTGCCAGCACGGTGCAAGAGACCCAGTACTTC. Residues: CASTVQETQYF. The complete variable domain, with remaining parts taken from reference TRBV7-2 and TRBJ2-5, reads GAGVSQSPSNKVTEKGKDVELRCDPISGHTALYWYRQSLGQGLEFLIYFQGNSAPDKSGLPSDRFSAERTGGSVSTLTIQRTQQEDSAVYLCASTVQETQYFGPGTRLLVL.

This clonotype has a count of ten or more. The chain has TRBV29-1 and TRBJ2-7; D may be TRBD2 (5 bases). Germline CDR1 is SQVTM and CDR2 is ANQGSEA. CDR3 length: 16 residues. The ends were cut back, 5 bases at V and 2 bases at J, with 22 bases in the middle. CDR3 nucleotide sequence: TGCAGCGTTAAGGGAGAGGAGGAATCCCCCCCCTACGAGCAGTACTTC. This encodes CSVKGEEESPPYEQYF.

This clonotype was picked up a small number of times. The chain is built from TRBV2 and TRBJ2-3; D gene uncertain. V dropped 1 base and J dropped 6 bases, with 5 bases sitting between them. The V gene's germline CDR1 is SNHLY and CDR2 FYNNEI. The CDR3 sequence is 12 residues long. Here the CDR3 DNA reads TGTGCCAGCAGTGAAGATGAGGATACGCAGTATTTT. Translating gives CASSEDEDTQYF.

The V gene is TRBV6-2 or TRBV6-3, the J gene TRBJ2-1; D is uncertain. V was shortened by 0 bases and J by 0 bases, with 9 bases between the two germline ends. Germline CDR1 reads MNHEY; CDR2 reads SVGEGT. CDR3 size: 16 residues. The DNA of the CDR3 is TGTGCCAGCAGTTACTCAATGTCTAGCTCCTACAATGAGCAGTTCTTC. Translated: CASSYSMSSSYNEQFF.

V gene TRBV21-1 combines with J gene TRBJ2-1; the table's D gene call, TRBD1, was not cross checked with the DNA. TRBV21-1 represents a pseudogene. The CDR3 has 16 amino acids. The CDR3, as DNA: TGTGCCAGCAGCAAACGACATCCTGGGGGGGGCAATGAGCAGTTCTTC. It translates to CASSKRHPGGGNEQFF.

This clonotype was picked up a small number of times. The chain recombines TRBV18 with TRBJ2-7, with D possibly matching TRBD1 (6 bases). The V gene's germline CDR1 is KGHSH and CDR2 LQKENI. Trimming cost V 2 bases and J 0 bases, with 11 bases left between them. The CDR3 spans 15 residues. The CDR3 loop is CASSPSGTLSYEQYF. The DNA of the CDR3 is TGTGCCAGCTCACCATCAGGGACACTCTCCTACGAGCAGTACTTC.

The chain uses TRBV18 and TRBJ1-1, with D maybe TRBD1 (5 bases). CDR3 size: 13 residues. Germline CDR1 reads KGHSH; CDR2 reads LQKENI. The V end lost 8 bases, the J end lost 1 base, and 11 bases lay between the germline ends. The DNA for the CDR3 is TGTGCCAGCACCGGGACTCAGAACACTGAAGCTTTCTTT. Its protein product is CASTGTQNTEAFF.

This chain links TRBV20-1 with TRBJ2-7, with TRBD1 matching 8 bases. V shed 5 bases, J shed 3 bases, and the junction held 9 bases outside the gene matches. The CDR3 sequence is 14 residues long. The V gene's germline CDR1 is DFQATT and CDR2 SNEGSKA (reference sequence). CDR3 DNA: TGCAGTGCTCCCGAAGGGGACAGGAACTACGAGCAGTACTTC. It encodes CSAPEGDRNYEQYF.

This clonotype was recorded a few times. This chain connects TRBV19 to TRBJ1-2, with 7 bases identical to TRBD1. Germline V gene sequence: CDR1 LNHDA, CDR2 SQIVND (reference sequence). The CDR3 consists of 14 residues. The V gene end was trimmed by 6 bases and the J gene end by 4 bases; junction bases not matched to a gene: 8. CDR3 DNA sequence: TGTGCCAGTAGCCAGGGACAGAGCTCCTATGGCTACACCTTC. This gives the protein CASSQGQSSYGYTF.

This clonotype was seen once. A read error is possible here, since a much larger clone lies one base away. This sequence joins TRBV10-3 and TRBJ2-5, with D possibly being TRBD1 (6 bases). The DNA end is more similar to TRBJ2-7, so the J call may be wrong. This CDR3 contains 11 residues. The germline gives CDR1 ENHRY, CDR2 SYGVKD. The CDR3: CTSRDIYEQYF. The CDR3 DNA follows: TGTACCAGCCGGGACATCTACGAGCAGTACTTC.

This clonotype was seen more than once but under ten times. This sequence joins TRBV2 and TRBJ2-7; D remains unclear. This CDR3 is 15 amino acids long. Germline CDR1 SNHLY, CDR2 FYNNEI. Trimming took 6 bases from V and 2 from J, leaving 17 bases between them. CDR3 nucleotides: TGTGCCAGCAGGACGGAAATGACACCGACCTACGAGCAGTACTTC. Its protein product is CASRTEMTPTYEQYF.

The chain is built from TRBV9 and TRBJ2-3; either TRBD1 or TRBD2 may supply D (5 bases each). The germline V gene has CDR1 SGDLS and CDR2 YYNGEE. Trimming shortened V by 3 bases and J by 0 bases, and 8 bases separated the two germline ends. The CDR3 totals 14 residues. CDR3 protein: CASSARDSTDTQYF. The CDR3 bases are TGTGCCAGCAGCGCCAGGGACAGCACAGATACGCAGTATTTT.